This TCR beta chain was documented in a study of cytomegalovirus exposure and HLA in healthy donors. At the level of the study: Caucasian-associated ancestry cluster membership applied to about 80% of around 400 genotyped donors. General study findings and limits: There was a cluster of highly shared sequence variants that was likely a sequencing artifact. TCR beta chains numbering 150 to 200 were designated cytomegalovirus-associated.

J was trimmed by 2 bases and V by 3 bases; bases with no gene match: 3. The CDR3 contains 15 residues. The germline gives CDR1 SGHAT, CDR2 FQDESV (reference sequence). While unrecorded immune exposures were likely, the donors were nominally healthy when sampled. On this clone: The antigen remains unidentified.

PCR employed 60 Vbeta and 13 Jbeta primers. TCRdb keeps only in-frame clones here, not all; method: immunoSEQ multiplex PCR. The sample holds 100,000 to 150,000 clones, roughly four fifths seen once. Sequenced sample: PBMCs. The chain joins TRBV11-1 to TRBJ2-3; 9 nucleotides agree with TRBD2. This clonotype was obtained from a woman aged 55-70 years in good health and CMV-seronegative. CDR3 in amino acids: CASSLAGGPTDTQYF. The DNA for the CDR3 is TGTGCCAGCAGCTTGGCGGGAGGGCCCACAGATACGCAGTATTTT.